This T cell receptor beta chain was identified in a study of metastatic and nonmetastatic thyroid tumors. Study-level information: The comparison covered peripheral blood and tumor or nodule tissue in malignant and benign thyroid patients.

TCRdb re-called clones from the PCR reads using MiXCR. Altogether 75,000 to 95,000 clones are present, roughly 12% being singletons, with the ten largest covering around 10%. The CDR3 is 17 amino acids. The V gene's germline CDR1 is SGDLS and CDR2 YYNGEE. This clone was counted a few times. One junction end disagrees with the germline gene, perhaps due to a read error. The entire patient cohort was treatment-naive prior to thyroid surgery. Sequenced material: blood. The origin of this receptor is a female donor with papillary thyroid cancer or a benign thyroid nodule (not recorded which). Some clones in this sample may be carry-over from other donors' samples. This chain connects TRBV9 to TRBJ2-3; D might be TRBD1 or TRBD2, each matching 6 bases. CDR3 DNA: TGTGCCAGCAGCGGTTTGAGGGGGGCGGCAGAGACAGATACTCAGTATTTT. This codes for CASSGLRGAAETDTQYF.